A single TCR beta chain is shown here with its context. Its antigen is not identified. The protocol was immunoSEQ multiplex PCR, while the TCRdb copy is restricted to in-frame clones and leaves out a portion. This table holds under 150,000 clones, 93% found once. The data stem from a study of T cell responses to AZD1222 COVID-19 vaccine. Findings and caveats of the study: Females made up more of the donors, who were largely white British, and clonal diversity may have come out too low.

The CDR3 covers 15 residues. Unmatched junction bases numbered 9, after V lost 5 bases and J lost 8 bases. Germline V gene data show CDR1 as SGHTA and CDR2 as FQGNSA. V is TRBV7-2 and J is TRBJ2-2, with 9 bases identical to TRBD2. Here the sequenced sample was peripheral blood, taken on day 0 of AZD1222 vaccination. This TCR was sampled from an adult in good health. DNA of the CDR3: TGTGCCAGCAGCCTGACGAGCGGGGGGCAGGGGGAGCTGTTTTTT. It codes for CASSLTSGGQGELFF.